The TCR beta chain under discussion was sequenced for a study of T cells in Graves' hyperthyroidism and ophthalmopathy. Study observations and caveats: Ophthalmopathy and stable hyperthyroidism were separated by a 13 V-J model. Blood shared most expanded thyroid clonotypes above 0.001.

The diagnostic basis comprised clinical symptoms, serum thyroxine and TRAb, thyroid ultrasound and orbital computed tomography. With V trimmed by 1 base and J by 3 bases, 4 bases remained unmatched. This CDR3 spans 15 amino acids. The germline gives CDR1 LGHDT, CDR2 YNNKEL (reference sequence). Amplification of TCR beta CDR3 regions was performed using RNA transcripts as template. First-round RT-PCR targeting the TCR CDR3 was performed with the HTBI primer set. TCRdb called the multiplex PCR reads again in MiXCR, with one record for every CDR3 protein. In the table there are some 700,000 distinct CDR3 sequences, roughly 17% of which are singletons. This clonotype was picked up a small number of times. Its antigen is still unknown.

The gene calls are TRBV3-1 and TRBJ2-7, with TRBD2 matching 9 bases. The TCR comes from a man aged 50-59 years with Graves' hyperthyroidism. What was sequenced was blood. The DNA for the CDR3 is TGTGCCAGCAGCCAAGCGCCTAGCGGGGACTACGAGCAGTACTTC. Translating it yields CASSQAPSGDYEQYF.